The present T cell receptor beta chain was sequenced within a study of identical twins (dated by TCRdb to 2016 to 2018). About the investigation overall: The study deep-sequenced TCR alpha and beta repertoires from monozygotic twins, unrelated adults of various ages and cord blood to test whether fetal clonotypes persist. Replicate twin experiments were performed at different times using different library preparation protocols to rule out contamination. The paper's findings and limits, for the study overall: Because the same donors could not be followed over many years, conclusions were based on cross-sectional statistical analysis. Abundant cord blood beta clonotypes had fewer insertions, young adult naive repertoires showed a similar but weaker trend, and memory repertoires showed no such trend. Invariant T cells such as MAIT and iNKT could partly confound zero-insertion analyses, although diverse VJ usage argued against such confounding for most clonotypes. Out-of-frame TCR alpha sharing in monozygotic twins was systematically underestimated by recombination models, whereas sharing between unrelated individuals was in agreement with the recombination models. A weaker excess of twin sharing was found in beta out-of-frame sequences because the signal-to-noise ratio was lowered by fewer shared sequences. Out-of-frame TCR alpha sequences shared between twins showed an excess of low generation-probability sequences compared with coincidental sharing between unrelated individuals.

Only healthy Caucasian donors were included. Using Miltenyi CD45RO+ enrichment and human naive T-cell isolation kits, memory (CD45RO+) and naive T cells were isolated from PBMC. In this sample, this clonotype turned up a few times. No cognate antigen has been identified for it. No base-level quality is on record; no much larger clone is a single base apart. V is pruned by 4 bases and J by 8 bases, leaving 2 bases of the junction without a gene match. There are 13 amino acids in the CDR3, from cysteine to phenylalanine inclusive. CDR3 DNA only is kept here, 39 bases in frame from base 1. Via the germline V gene (reference sequence), CDR1 is MNHNY and CDR2 SVGAGI. Receptor amplification or capture employed 5' RACE. Sequencing was performed on an Illumina HiSeq 2000. A universal primer binding site was introduced by template switching, and a unique molecular identifier was present in the final cDNA, enabling accurate counting of TCR cDNA molecules. Specific primers in the conserved constant-segment region were used to synthesize first-strand cDNA for TCR alpha and beta chains. To control for contamination, each cDNA library was double barcoded with a SMART-Mk sample barcode plus Illumina barcodes. TruSeq adapter sequences and Illumina sample barcodes were added in two successive PCR steps. TCR alpha and beta cDNA libraries were sequenced on the Illumina HiSeq platform with custom primers. As for the original processing: Unique molecular identifiers were extracted from raw reads with MiGEC, and CDR3 positions were determined with MiXCR. Recombination models were inferred per individual with the repgenHMM and IGoR tools using an EM algorithm. Shared clonotype analysis was performed with the tcR package in R, normalizing sharing by the product of cloneset sizes. Out-of-frame nonproductive sequences were analyzed to study raw recombination free of thymic and clonal selection effects. TCRdb reworked the public reads: Q25 trimming with fastp, MiXCR clone assembly, productive beta chains retained. Each record represents a unique CDR3 protein, reported with the most common genes and DNA among its rows. For this entry, the V and J calls and clone size follow TCRdb and not the study's own pipeline. This sample gives approximately 94,000 distinct CDR3 sequences in total; 5.9% of them show up just once. Of the sample, roughly 12% is held by the ten largest clones.

The sample taken for sequencing was memory T cells sorted from blood. The cell subset or site label corresponds to: CD45RO+ enriched T cells. The sequence links TRBV6-6 to TRBJ1-4, with 9 junctional bases fitting TRBD1. The TCR originated in a woman aged 50 to 60 in good health. The bases read TGTGCCAGCAGTTGGACAGGGGCCGAAAAACTGTTTTTT. Its protein is CASSWTGAEKLFF.